This T cell receptor (beta chain) was captured in a study of blood T cell repertoires in COVID-19. The V and J ends lost 4 bases and 4 bases, in that order; junction bases with no gene match: 4. In germline, CDR1 is SGDLS, CDR2 YYNGEE. The CDR3 runs to 14 residues. Here immunoSEQ multiplex PCR was the method, and the copy in TCRdb shows in-frame clones only, minus some. The sample lists some 270,000 clones; approximately 91% were seen once. Sequenced sample: PBMCs or T cells enriched from blood (not recorded which). The TCR originated in a middle-aged woman who had recovered from COVID-19. The chain employs TRBV9 and TRBJ2-7; 11 bases fit TRBD1. The CDR3 loop reads CASSTGQGAYEQYF. CDR3 DNA sequence: TGTGCCAGCAGCACCGGACAGGGGGCTTACGAGCAGTACTTC.